One sample yielded the 13 T cell receptor beta chains listed below, sequenced in a study of blood T cells in healthy people across ages (dated by TCRdb to the mid-2010s). The library was produced with 5' RACE. TCRdb shows the sequencer as Illumina HiSeq 2500. A second 7 to 11 cycle PCR used a sample-barcoded 5' primer and a J-beta primer mix. Using fastp trimming at Q25 and MiXCR clonotype assembly, TCRdb reanalyzed the public sequencing data and kept in-frame beta chains. When rows share a CDR3 protein, they turn into one entry using the most common DNA and genes. The sample includes about 680,000 distinct CDR3 sequences, with around 48% observed a single time. The ten biggest clones cover 25% to 35% of the sample. Sequencing input: blood. These receptors originate from an older woman in good health.

This chain connects TRBV14 to TRBJ2-7; D not certain. CDR1 is SGHDN and CDR2 is FVKESK in the germline V gene. The CDR3 is 14 amino acids. The germline V and J ends were trimmed by 4 bases and 2 bases, with 12 bases remaining between them. In DNA form, the CDR3 reads TGTGCCAGCAGCCGTCGACCTACTACCTACGAGCAGTACTTC. Translated, it gives CASSRRPTTYEQYF.

V usage is TRBV21-1 and J usage is TRBJ1-6. TRBV21-1 has pseudogene status. The CDR3 covers 13 residues. CDR3 loop: CAIERERCSPLHF. The CDR3 bases are TGTGCCATCGAACGGGAGCGCTGTTCACCCCTCCACTTT.

CDR3 bases: TGCGCCAGCAGCCATGGGAGGGGGCAGGACACCGGGGAGCTGTTTTTT. It translates to CASSHGRGQDTGELFF. The genes are TRBV4-3 and TRBJ2-2; D possibly matches TRBD1 or TRBD2 (7 bases each). CDR3 length: 16 amino acids. Germline CDR1 LGHNA, CDR2 YSLEER. V was cut by 3 bases and J by 3 bases, with 14 bases left in between.

This clonotype was observed a few times. J is TRBJ2-7 and V is TRBV20-1, with TRBD2 as a possible D gene (6 bases). CDR1 is DFQATT and CDR2 is SNEGSKA in the germline V gene (reference sequence). The CDR3 contains 12 residues. V was clipped by 3 bases and J by 2 bases, with 8 bases between them. This CDR3 reads CSARTRTYEQYF. The DNA of the CDR3 is TGCAGTGCTAGGACTAGGACCTACGAGCAGTACTTC.

With regard to this clonotype: Germline is not matched at one junction end, which may reflect a read error. The CDR3 loop reads CASSRREVPLDEQYF. In DNA form, the CDR3 reads TGCGCCAGCTCACGTCGGGAGGTTCCCCTCGATGAGCAGTACTTC. The chain employs TRBV18 and TRBJ2-7; 7 nucleotides line up with TRBD2. Germline CDR1 and CDR2: KGHSH and LQKENI. This CDR3 spans 15 amino acids.

CDR3 region: CASSSEGRGRSGANVLTF. CDR3 sequence (DNA): TGTGCCAGCAGTTCCGAGGGCAGGGGGCGCTCTGGGGCCAACGTCCTGACTTTC. The chain is built from TRBV28 and TRBJ2-6; 8 bases fit TRBD1. The CDR3 has 18 residues. Trimming took 4 bases from V and 0 from J; bases not matched to a gene: 8. CDR1 MDHEN and CDR2 SYDVKM come from the germline V gene.

This chain joins TRBV20-1 and TRBJ2-7; 9 bases agree with TRBD2. The CDR3 sequence is 14 residues long. Trimming cost V 6 bases and J 6 bases; bases outside gene matches: 12. The germline V gene has CDR1 DFQATT and CDR2 SNEGSKA (reference sequence). CDR3: CSALAGTSSREQYF. CDR3 bases: TGCAGTGCGCTGGCCGGGACTAGCTCTCGCGAGCAGTACTTC.

This clonotype was detected only a few times. The chain is built from TRBV4-2 and TRBJ2-3; 9 nucleotides line up with TRBD2. This CDR3 spans 17 amino acids. V lost 1 base, J lost 0 bases, and 5 bases stayed unmatched. Per germline, CDR1 LGHNA and CDR2 YNFKEQ. CDR3: CASSQGSSGMSTDTQYF. The CDR3 DNA is TGTGCCAGCAGCCAAGGGTCTAGCGGGATGAGCACAGATACGCAGTATTTT.

This rearrangement joins TRBV5-1 to TRBJ1-2; 9 bases agree with TRBD1. The trim removed 3 bases at V and 5 bases at J, leaving 5 bases unmatched. CDR3 length: 14 amino acids. CDR1 is SGHRS and CDR2 is YFSETQ in the germline V gene. As DNA, the CDR3 is TGCGCCAGCAGCTGGGACAGGGTGGCGTATGGCTACACCTTC. Translated, it gives CASSWDRVAYGYTF.

Only a few counts were recorded for this clonotype. The chain carries TRBV12-3 or TRBV12-4 and TRBJ1-1, with TRBD1 matching over 9 bases. The CDR3 is made up of 13 amino acids. J was trimmed by 7 bases and V by 3 bases; bases with no gene match: 3. DNA of the CDR3: TGTGCCAGCAGTTTTAGGGACAGGGATGAAGCTTTCTTT. This translates into CASSFRDRDEAFF.

This clonotype was counted a few times. V and J are TRBV6-5 and TRBJ2-5; D is possibly TRBD2 (6 bases). Looked up from germline, CDR1 is MNHEY and CDR2 is SVGAGI. The CDR3 extends over 16 amino acids. V shed 2 bases and J shed 11 bases, with 24 bases lying between them. This CDR3 is CASSYAQGASWEEQYF. As DNA, the CDR3 is TGTGCCAGCAGTTACGCTCAAGGGGCATCGTGGGAGGAGCAGTACTTC.

This chain joins TRBV30 and TRBJ2-5, with D possibly matching TRBD1 (5 bases). With 1 base removed from V and 11 bases from J, the gap between germline ends came to 14 bases. Germline V CDR1 and CDR2: GTSNPN, SVGIG (reference sequence). There are 12 residues in the CDR3. The CDR3 spells CAWSAQGFEQYF. The CDR3 bases are TGTGCCTGGAGTGCCCAGGGTTTTGAGCAGTACTTC.

By sample fraction, this clonotype is medium-sized (0.01 to 0.1%). The chain links TRBV20-1 to TRBJ2-3, with D perhaps TRBD1 (6 bases). The germline CDR1 and CDR2 sequences are DFQATT and SNEGSKA (reference sequence). The V end was cut by 1 base, the J end by 3 bases, with 17 bases between. The CDR3 is made up of 16 amino acids. CDR3 residues: CSARVRQAGPTDTQYF. DNA of the CDR3: TGCAGTGCTAGAGTCCGACAGGCAGGTCCGACAGATACGCAGTATTTT.